The 20 T cell receptor beta chains reported below all come from one sample, sequenced in a study of identical twins. Each CDR3 protein gets one entry after TCRdb re-called the 5' RACE reads with MiXCR. In the table there are 540,000 or so distinct CDR3 sequences, under 25% of which are singletons. The sample was also linked to a second study, of yellow fever vaccine responses in identical twins.

The specimen sequenced was CD4+ T cells sorted from blood. Receptors were obtained from a woman aged 18 to 35 in good health.

This clonotype was seen a handful of times. The rearrangement uses TRBV10-3 and TRBJ2-1; TRBD2 matches at 7 bases. Germline assignment: CDR1 ENHRY and CDR2 SYGVKD. V lost 9 bases, J lost 5 bases, and 13 bases stayed unmatched. The CDR3 is 15 residues long. The CDR3 DNA reads TGTGCCATTAGGACCCGCAGCGGGACTGACAATGAGCAGTTCTTC. Its translation is CAIRTRSGTDNEQFF.

The table lists this clonotype with a few counts. The chain is built from TRBV20-1 and TRBJ2-1, with D possibly TRBD2 on 6 matching bases. The CDR3 length is 15 residues. The germline V gene encodes CDR1 DFQATT and CDR2 SNEGSKA (reference sequence). The V and J ends lost 0 bases and 2 bases respectively, with 11 bases between them. In DNA, the CDR3 is TGCAGTGCTAGAGATTCGCGGGGCACCTACAATGAGCAGTTCTTC. Its translation is CSARDSRGTYNEQFF.

In its sample, this clonotype was seen a few times. The CDR3 spells CASSLGVTVTDTQYF. Here the CDR3 DNA reads TGCGCCAGCAGCTTGGGCGTGACAGTTACAGATACGCAGTATTTT. This chain joins TRBV5-1 and TRBJ2-3; a possible D gene is TRBD1 (5 bases). This CDR3 comprises 15 residues. Germline V gene lookup returns CDR1 SGHRS and CDR2 YFSETQ. Trimming stripped 0 bases from V and 3 bases from J, with 11 bases between.

This clonotype was found many times. The V call is TRBV12-3 or TRBV12-4, the J call TRBJ2-6, with D perhaps matching TRBD1 (6 bases). The CDR3 is 16 amino acids. V lost 6 bases, J lost 3 bases, and 15 bases lay in between. CDR3 nucleotide sequence: TGTGCCAGCAGCACTTACAGGGCTAGTGGGGCCAACGTCCTGACTTTC. It specifies CASSTYRASGANVLTF.

This clonotype was counted a few times. This rearrangement joins TRBV21-1 to TRBJ2-2; the tabulated D call, TRBD1, remains unverified against the DNA. TRBV21-1 is labeled a pseudogene. This CDR3 is built from 15 residues. The CDR3 bases are TGTGCCAGCAGCAGGCGACAGACGAACACCGGGGAGCTGTTTTTT. Translated: CASSRRQTNTGELFF.

This clonotype was seen ten or more times. This chain connects TRBV12-3 or TRBV12-4 to TRBJ1-2; D not resolved. The CDR3 totals 14 residues. V gave up 3 bases and J gave up 0 bases, with 8 bases separating them. The CDR3 loop reads CASSFRATNYGYTF. The CDR3 region has the DNA TGTGCCAGCAGTTTCAGAGCTACTAACTATGGCTACACCTTC.

The chain recombines TRBV12-3 or TRBV12-4 with TRBJ2-7; D might be TRBD2 (6 bases). The V and J ends lost 1 base and 2 bases respectively, with 12 bases between them. The CDR3 is 15 amino acids. CDR3 DNA sequence: TGTGCCAGCAGTTTAGGGGGGACTCCTACCTACGAGCAGTACTTC. It is translated as CASSLGGTPTYEQYF.

This chain joins TRBV5-1 and TRBJ2-3, with no clear D. Germline CDR1 and CDR2: SGHRS and YFSETQ. Trimming took 4 bases from V and 1 from J, leaving 7 bases between them. This CDR3 has 13 residues. In DNA form, the CDR3 reads TGCGCCAGCAGCATGGACGGCACAGATACGCAGTATTTT. Its protein is CASSMDGTDTQYF. Together with reference TRBV5-1 and TRBJ2-3, the CDR3 gives the full variable domain: KAGVTQTPRYLIKTRGQQVTLSCSPISGHRSVSWYQQTPGQGLQFLFEYFSETQRNKGNFPGRFSGRQFSNSRSEMNVSTLELGDSALYLCASSMDGTDTQYFGPGTRLTVL.

Only a few counts were recorded for this clonotype. The chain links TRBV7-9 to TRBJ1-2; 8 bases agree with TRBD1. Losses at the gene ends were 4 bases for V and 4 bases for J; bases not matched to a gene: 5. The CDR3 runs to 14 residues. Germline V gene sequence: CDR1 SEHNR, CDR2 FQNEAQ (reference sequence). This chain's CDR3 is CASSSTGGPYGYTF. As DNA, the CDR3 is TGTGCCAGCAGCTCTACAGGGGGACCCTATGGCTACACCTTC.

This clonotype was seen a handful of times. The chain uses TRBV7-2 and TRBJ2-7, with D possibly being TRBD2 (5 bases). The V gene's germline CDR1 is SGHTA and CDR2 FQGNSA. Trimming removed 1 base at V and 3 bases at J, with 13 bases between. This CDR3 has 15 amino acids. The CDR3 protein is CASSLGASRVYEQYF. CDR3 in DNA: TGTGCCAGCAGCTTAGGGGCTAGCCGAGTCTACGAGCAGTACTTC.

This clonotype appeared once. The chain recombines TRBV6-5 with TRBJ2-2; 10 nucleotides align to TRBD2. CDR3 size: 17 residues. Trimming at V came to 2 bases and at J to 4 bases, leaving 7 bases not matched to a gene. CDR1 is MNHEY, CDR2 SVGAGI, per germline. The CDR3 region is CASSYRASGSLTGELFF. DNA of the CDR3: TGTGCCAGCAGTTACCGCGCTAGCGGGAGTCTCACCGGGGAGCTGTTTTTT.

The chain uses TRBV20-1 and TRBJ2-5; TRBD2 is a possible D gene (6 bases). V gave up 6 bases and J gave up 3 bases, with 14 bases separating them. The germline gives CDR1 DFQATT, CDR2 SNEGSKA (reference sequence). This CDR3 region has 13 residues. The CDR3 sequence: CSARPLAKETQYF. In DNA, the CDR3 is TGCAGTGCCAGGCCCCTAGCGAAAGAGACCCAGTACTTC.

The chain is built from TRBV12-3 or TRBV12-4 and TRBJ1-1, with a weak D call TRBD1 (5 bases). Deletions cut 0 bases from V and 1 base from J, with 9 bases between. This CDR3 has 15 amino acids. DNA for the CDR3: TGTGCCAGCAGTTTAGCGCAGGGAGGGAACACTGAAGCTTTCTTT. Translated: CASSLAQGGNTEAFF.

The V gene is TRBV10-3, the J gene TRBJ2-1, with 11 bases matching TRBD2. This CDR3 contains 15 residues. The germline gives CDR1 ENHRY, CDR2 SYGVKD. V lost 6 bases and J lost 9; bases outside the gene matches: 10. The CDR3 loop reads CAISRGASGRTEQFF. The CDR3 region has the DNA TGTGCCATCAGCCGGGGGGCTAGCGGGAGGACTGAGCAGTTCTTC.

This clonotype occurred a few times. This rearrangement joins TRBV12-3 or TRBV12-4 to TRBJ1-6; a possible D gene is TRBD1 (5 bases). This CDR3 has 15 residues. Trimming left V 1 base short and J 7 bases short, with 11 bases between. CDR3 coding DNA: TGTGCCAGCAGTTTAGGGGGGTCAGCGAATTCACCCCTCCACTTT. Amino acids: CASSLGGSANSPLHF.

The chain couples TRBV6-1 to TRBJ2-1; TRBD1 agrees at 8 bases. CDR3 size: 13 residues. V shed 6 bases and J 9 bases; nucleotides not matched to a gene: 7. The V gene's germline CDR1 is MNHNS and CDR2 SASEGT. The CDR3 bases are TGTGCCAGCAGCCAGGACAGGGTGACTGAGCAGTTCTTC. Translated: CASSQDRVTEQFF.

The chain recombines TRBV11-2 with TRBJ1-5; the D is unclear. CDR3 length: 14 residues. Germline V gene lookup returns CDR1 SGHAT and CDR2 FQNNGV. Trimming took off 1 base at V and 6 bases at J, with 10 bases between the two ends. The CDR3 reads CASSLGAGSQPQHF. The CDR3 nucleotides read TGTGCCAGCAGCTTAGGGGCAGGCTCTCAGCCCCAGCATTTT.

This clonotype occurred a few times. The rearrangement uses TRBV11-2 and TRBJ2-5; TRBD2 matches 10 bases. The germline V gene encodes CDR1 SGHAT and CDR2 FQNNGV. V was clipped by 7 bases and J by 4 bases; unmatched bases: 15. CDR3 size: 17 residues. The CDR3 loop is CASNSIGLAGVTETQYF. The DNA for the CDR3 is TGTGCCAGCAACTCAATTGGGCTAGCGGGGGTGACAGAGACCCAGTACTTC.

This clonotype was detected only a few times. This chain connects TRBV29-1 to TRBJ2-3; 8 bases are a match to TRBD1. J gave up 1 base and V 5 bases, and 5 bases lay outside the gene matches. Germline values: CDR1 SQVTM, CDR2 ANQGSEA. There are 14 residues in the CDR3. CDR3 nucleotides: TGCAGCGTTTTGACAGGGGCCGGCACAGATACGCAGTATTTT. Amino acids: CSVLTGAGTDTQYF.

The V call is TRBV6-2 or TRBV6-3, the J call TRBJ2-1; D is perhaps TRBD1 (5 bases). The germline gives CDR1 MNHEY, CDR2 SVGEGT. Trimming shortened V by 3 bases and J by 5 bases, and 14 bases separated the two germline ends. The CDR3 totals 15 residues. The CDR3: CASSYRGHTDNEQFF. The CDR3 DNA sequence: TGTGCCAGCAGTTATCGCGGACATACAGACAATGAGCAGTTCTTC.